This entry lists 17 T cell receptor beta chains sequenced from one sample in a study of blood T cell repertoires in COVID-19. The repertoire was sequenced with immunoSEQ multiplex PCR; TCRdb's copy has only in-frame clones and lacks some. The sample shows 150,000 to 200,000 clones, approximately 82% of them seen only once. Sequencing used peripheral blood. All receptors derive from a woman aged 40 to 50 with COVID-19, enrolled during active disease.

In this sample, this clone turned up a few times. The gene calls are TRBV7-3 and TRBJ2-3; D ambiguous. CDR1 and CDR2 from the germline V gene are SGHTA and FQGTGA. V lost 0 bases and J lost 2, with 9 bases in between. The CDR3 extends over 15 amino acids. This CDR3 reads CASSLTHFHTDTQYF. The CDR3 DNA reads TGTGCCAGCAGCTTAACCCACTTCCACACAGATACGCAGTATTTT. The full variable domain, its missing parts supplied by reference TRBV7-3 and TRBJ2-3, is GAGVSQTPSNKVTEKGKYVELRCDPISGHTALYWYRQSLGQGPEFLIYFQGTGAADDSGLPNDRFFAVRPEGSVSTLKIQRTERGDSAVYLCASSLTHFHTDTQYFGPGTRLTVL.

As regards this clone: Germline and junction disagree at one end, which may indicate a read error. CDR3 in DNA: TGTGCCGCCCGAAATCGGGACTTCTCCCACGAGCAGTACTTC. This sequence encodes CAARNRDFSHEQYF. The V gene is TRBV28, the J gene TRBJ2-7; weak D call: TRBD2 (6 bases). Germline CDR1 reads MDHEN; CDR2 reads SYDVKM. This CDR3 comprises 14 residues.

This chain connects TRBV7-9 to TRBJ1-1, with no clear D. CDR3 length: 12 residues. Germline assignment: CDR1 SEHNR and CDR2 FQNEAQ (reference sequence). V gave up 6 bases and J gave up 2 bases, with 7 bases separating them. The CDR3 is CASRSVNTEAFF. DNA of the CDR3: TGTGCCAGCAGATCCGTTAACACTGAAGCTTTCTTT.

V and J are TRBV2 and TRBJ2-5; TRBD2 matches at 7 bases. The V gene's germline CDR1 is SNHLY and CDR2 FYNNEI. V shed 8 bases, J shed 6 bases, and the junction held 12 bases outside the gene matches. There are 14 residues in the CDR3. CDR3 coding DNA: TGTGCCAGCGAGGGACGGGACTATAGGAAGACCCAGTACTTC. Translated, it gives CASEGRDYRKTQYF.

This clone was counted a single time. This sequence joins TRBV9 and TRBJ2-3; TRBD1 matches at 7 bases. CDR1 is SGDLS and CDR2 is YYNGEE in the germline V gene. This CDR3 region has 15 residues. After removal of 4 bases from V and 2 bases from J, the junction contained 7 bases not matched to a gene. The CDR3 sequence is CASSLTGWVTDTQYF. CDR3 bases: TGTGCCAGCAGCCTGACAGGGTGGGTCACAGATACGCAGTATTTT.

This chain links TRBV19 with TRBJ1-1; a possible D gene is TRBD1 (6 bases). V dropped 3 bases and J dropped 1 base, with 15 bases sitting between them. Germline-derived CDR1 and CDR2 are LNHDA and SQIVND (reference sequence). The CDR3 runs to 16 residues. Here the CDR3 DNA reads TGTGCCAGTAGTATCTCTGGGGGCGCGTGGAACACTGAAGCTTTCTTT. Translating gives CASSISGGAWNTEAFF.

The chain combines TRBV2 with TRBJ1-5, with D perhaps TRBD1 (5 bases). Looked up from germline, CDR1 is SNHLY and CDR2 is FYNNEI. Trimming took 6 bases from V and 5 from J, leaving 20 bases between them. This CDR3 contains 16 residues. Here the CDR3 reads CASSGPFTGEDQPQHF. The CDR3 DNA is TGTGCCAGCAGCGGACCCTTTACGGGGGAGGATCAGCCCCAGCATTTT.

The rearrangement uses TRBV3-1 (or the pseudogene TRBV3-2) and TRBJ1-2; D is possibly TRBD1 (5 bases). Looked up from germline, CDR1 is LGHDT and CDR2 is YNNKEL (reference sequence). Trimming pared 4 bases from V and 3 bases from J, leaving 6 bases between. CDR3 length equals 12 residues. This CDR3 is CASSLRDYGYTF. CDR3 nucleotides: TGTGCCAGCAGCCTCAGGGACTATGGCTACACCTTC.

The V gene is TRBV6-1, the J gene TRBJ2-2; TRBD1 aligns across 9 bases. V was pared by 3 bases and J by 0 bases, with 14 bases of the junction left unmatched. The CDR3 length is 20 residues. CDR1 MNHNS and CDR2 SASEGT come from the germline V gene. Written as DNA, the CDR3 is TGTGCCAGCAGTGACGCCCGGACAGGGGCCATAAGGTCGAACACCGGGGAGCTGTTTTTT. The encoded protein is CASSDARTGAIRSNTGELFF.

This rearrangement joins TRBV9 to TRBJ2-1; 10 nucleotides agree with TRBD2. The CDR3 contains 17 residues. Germline CDR1 SGDLS, CDR2 YYNGEE. Losses at the gene ends were 3 bases for V and 6 bases for J; bases not matched to a gene: 12. CDR3 region: CASSGLSGGRGFNEQFF. For the CDR3, the DNA is TGTGCCAGCAGCGGGCTTAGCGGGGGGCGGGGATTCAATGAGCAGTTCTTC.

The rearrangement links TRBV10-1 to TRBJ2-3; 9 positions agree with TRBD1. The CDR3 contains 15 residues. Germline CDR1 reads WNHNN; CDR2 reads SYGVQD (reference sequence). The junction had 5 bases not matched to a gene; V was cut back by 7 bases and J by 0 bases. DNA for the CDR3: TGCGCCAGCAAGCGACAGGGGGTAAGCACAGATACGCAGTATTTT. Protein: CASKRQGVSTDTQYF.

J is TRBJ2-7 and V is TRBV2; 7 bases agree with TRBD1. CDR3 length equals 15 residues. Germline CDR1 is SNHLY and CDR2 is FYNNEI. The J segment lost 2 bases and the V segment lost 0 bases, leaving 4 bases of the junction unmatched. For the CDR3, the DNA is TGTGCCAGCAGTGAAGCGCTTCAGGGGGCCTACGAGCAGTACTTC. It translates to CASSEALQGAYEQYF.

This clone was seen a few times. V gene TRBV3-1 (or the pseudogene TRBV3-2) combines with J gene TRBJ1-6; a possible D gene is TRBD1 (6 bases). Trimming took off 1 base at V and 8 bases at J, with 18 bases between the two ends. The CDR3 has 17 residues. Germline CDR1 LGHDT, CDR2 YNNKEL (reference sequence). This CDR3 is CASSQGWGTIRDSPLHF. In DNA form, the CDR3 reads TGTGCCAGCAGCCAAGGATGGGGGACAATTAGGGATTCACCCCTCCACTTT.

The chain joins TRBV5-5 to TRBJ1-6; D unresolved. Trimming took 3 bases from V and 5 from J, leaving 12 bases between them. The CDR3 has 15 residues. CDR1 and CDR2 from the germline V gene are SGHKS and YYEKEE (reference sequence). The CDR3 protein is CASSSISADNSPLHF. CDR3 in DNA: TGTGCCAGCAGCTCTATTTCCGCTGATAATTCACCCCTCCACTTT.

V and J are TRBV29-1 and TRBJ1-1, with D uncertain. This CDR3 is 14 amino acids long. Per germline, CDR1 SQVTM and CDR2 ANQGSEA. V was cut by 0 bases and J by 1 base, with 9 bases left in between. For the CDR3, the DNA is TGCAGCGTTGAAGATTCACAGAGGAACACTGAAGCTTTCTTT. Translated: CSVEDSQRNTEAFF. The full variable domain, its missing parts supplied by reference TRBV29-1 and TRBJ1-1, is SAVISQKPSRDICQRGTSLTIQCQVDSQVTMMFWYRQQPGQSLTLIATANQGSEATYESGFVIDKFPISRPNLTFSTLTVSNMSPEDSSIYLCSVEDSQRNTEAFFGQGTRLTVV.

This clone was picked up one time. The chain has TRBV4-2 and TRBJ2-5; D perhaps matches TRBD1 (5 bases). Deletions cut 0 bases from V and 1 base from J, with 9 bases between. CDR1 LGHNA and CDR2 YNFKEQ come from the germline V gene. This CDR3 spans 15 amino acids. The CDR3 loop is CASSQEGRLQETQYF. CDR3 bases: TGTGCCAGCAGCCAAGAGGGGCGGCTCCAAGAGACCCAGTACTTC.

The gene calls are TRBV30 and TRBJ2-7, with 10 bases fitting TRBD1. The ends lost 2 bases at V and 9 bases at J; junction bases unmatched: 4. Germline assignment: CDR1 GTSNPN and CDR2 SVGIG (reference sequence). The CDR3 length is 12 residues. CDR3 in amino acids: CAWSRDRGSQYF. DNA for the CDR3: TGTGCCTGGAGTCGGGACAGGGGTTCGCAGTACTTC.